A selection of T cell receptor beta chains follows, all from one sample in a study of shared clonotypes between healthy human individuals. Libraries were prepared by immunoSEQ multiplex PCR; TCRdb keeps only in-frame clonotypes and omits some of them. Seen here are some 1.1 million clones, around 77% observed once, and the top ten hold over 0.8%. The specimen was memory CD4+ T cells from PBMCs. The receptor source for this set is a man younger than 35 in good health. Some clones in this sample may be carry-over from other donors' samples. The conserved cysteine and the conserved F or W are not part of the CDR3 here. Fields, in order: V gene, J gene, CDR3 length, CDR3 protein.

v_call: TRBV29-1; j_call: TRBJ2-3; cdr3_length: 12; cdr3_aa: SVDGQGRGDTQY
v_call: TRBV2; j_call: TRBJ2-3; cdr3_length: 11; cdr3_aa: ASSWVLADTQY
v_call: TRBV27; j_call: TRBJ1-2; cdr3_length: 13; cdr3_aa: ASSPMTGGGGGYT
v_call: TRBV6-5; j_call: TRBJ1-1; cdr3_length: 11; cdr3_aa: ASSSRGYTEAF
v_call: TRBV29-1; j_call: TRBJ2-1; cdr3_length: 9; cdr3_aa: SVGSGLEQF
v_call: TRBV9; j_call: TRBJ2-3; cdr3_length: 14; cdr3_aa: ASSVQPLPSTDTQY
v_call: TRBV28; j_call: TRBJ1-4; cdr3_length: 12; cdr3_aa: ASSKRQGAEKLF
v_call: TRBV30; j_call: TRBJ1-1; cdr3_length: 16; cdr3_aa: AWSVQERTRYRNTEAF
v_call: TRBV30; j_call: TRBJ2-2; cdr3_length: 14; cdr3_aa: AWSSGLAGLTGELF
v_call: TRBV9; j_call: TRBJ2-7; cdr3_length: 17; cdr3_aa: ASSVVGESGGPFSYEQY
v_call: TRBV2; j_call: TRBJ2-2; cdr3_length: 13; cdr3_aa: ASTPRAGGAGELF
v_call: TRBV28; j_call: TRBJ1-5; cdr3_length: 11; cdr3_aa: ASSSRPRGPQH
v_call: TRBV28; j_call: TRBJ2-2; cdr3_length: 12; cdr3_aa: ASRDRGLAGELF
v_call: TRBV11-2; j_call: TRBJ2-1; cdr3_length: 12; cdr3_aa: ASTATSTRGEQF
v_call: TRBV7-9; j_call: TRBJ2-7; cdr3_length: 14; cdr3_aa: ASSLGVLTGDYEQY
v_call: TRBV5-4; j_call: TRBJ2-2; cdr3_length: 16; cdr3_aa: ASTGTSGRDANTGELF
v_call: TRBV4-3; j_call: TRBJ2-5; cdr3_length: 13; cdr3_aa: ASSQDGGDGGTQY
v_call: TRBV18; j_call: TRBJ1-4; cdr3_length: 13; cdr3_aa: ASSPRAGWGEKLF
v_call: TRBV4-3; j_call: TRBJ2-3; cdr3_length: 13; cdr3_aa: ASSQQLAGKDTQY
v_call: TRBV5-8; j_call: TRBJ2-1; cdr3_length: 14; cdr3_aa: ASSPRTVSSYNEQF
v_call: TRBV30; j_call: TRBJ1-5; cdr3_length: 11; cdr3_aa: AWSTGGNQPRH
v_call: TRBV28; j_call: TRBJ2-1; cdr3_length: 13; cdr3_aa: ASNPAGRVYNEQF
v_call: TRBV19; j_call: TRBJ2-5; cdr3_length: 12; cdr3_aa: ASSRAGAIGTQY
v_call: TRBV5-6; j_call: TRBJ2-7; cdr3_length: 16; cdr3_aa: ASSLALSWTGSSYEQY
v_call: TRBV5-1; j_call: TRBJ1-3; cdr3_length: 13; cdr3_aa: ASSLEAADGNTIY
v_call: TRBV5-1; j_call: TRBJ1-1; cdr3_length: 15; cdr3_aa: ASSLGPIGPMNTEAF
v_call: TRBV2; j_call: TRBJ2-7; cdr3_length: 13; cdr3_aa: ASSRRLAGGGEQY
v_call: TRBV6-1; j_call: TRBJ2-2; cdr3_length: 13; cdr3_aa: ASSPGTANTGELF
v_call: TRBV30; j_call: TRBJ2-7; cdr3_length: 9; cdr3_aa: AWTLRNEQY
v_call: TRBV18; j_call: TRBJ1-3; cdr3_length: 12; cdr3_aa: ASSPQGGGNTIY
v_call: TRBV30; j_call: TRBJ2-5; cdr3_length: 12; cdr3_aa: AWSVRALRETQY
v_call: TRBV5-4; j_call: TRBJ1-4; cdr3_length: 12; cdr3_aa: ASSFGGENEKLF
v_call: TRBV6-4; j_call: TRBJ2-1; cdr3_length: 8; cdr3_aa: ASSDSFRF
v_call: TRBV9; j_call: TRBJ1-1; cdr3_length: 12; cdr3_aa: ASSVSPGNTEAF
v_call: TRBV5-4; j_call: TRBJ1-2; cdr3_length: 12; cdr3_aa: ASSSPTGAYGYT
v_call: TRBV18; j_call: TRBJ2-7; cdr3_length: 11; cdr3_aa: ASSRTRDYEQY
v_call: TRBV19; j_call: TRBJ2-7; cdr3_length: 16; cdr3_aa: ASSIAGPVSYNVHEQY
v_call: TRBV27; j_call: TRBJ2-3; cdr3_length: 13; cdr3_aa: ASSLTRQPQGTQY
v_call: TRBV14; j_call: TRBJ2-1; cdr3_length: 11; cdr3_aa: ASSLVLPSEQF
v_call: TRBV30; j_call: TRBJ2-1; cdr3_length: 9; cdr3_aa: AWSVLSEQF
v_call: TRBV15; j_call: TRBJ2-5; cdr3_length: 13; cdr3_aa: ATSRGLAGQETQY
v_call: TRBV30; j_call: TRBJ2-7; cdr3_length: 13; cdr3_aa: AWSRPGLGSYEQY
v_call: TRBV11-3; j_call: TRBJ2-3; cdr3_length: 13; cdr3_aa: ASSSGLLGADTQY
v_call: TRBV30; j_call: TRBJ2-7; cdr3_length: 11; cdr3_aa: AWSVADSYEQY
v_call: TRBV6-5; j_call: TRBJ1-3; cdr3_length: 12; cdr3_aa: ASRGAFSGNTIY
v_call: TRBV28; j_call: TRBJ1-2; cdr3_length: 14; cdr3_aa: ASSPMGGRGLYGYT
v_call: TRBV7-8; j_call: TRBJ2-3; cdr3_length: 12; cdr3_aa: ASSLVTGGNTQY
v_call: TRBV4-1; j_call: TRBJ2-7; cdr3_length: 13; cdr3_aa: ASSQTGTGAYEQY
v_call: TRBV6-4; j_call: TRBJ2-3; cdr3_length: 12; cdr3_aa: ASSTAGGADTQY
v_call: TRBV28; j_call: TRBJ2-5; cdr3_length: 12; cdr3_aa: ASVNRGAVETQY
v_call: TRBV4-2; j_call: TRBJ2-3; cdr3_length: 11; cdr3_aa: ASSQTVQDTQY
v_call: TRBV5-4; j_call: TRBJ2-2; cdr3_length: 14; cdr3_aa: ASSAGGLQYTGELF
v_call: TRBV5-1; j_call: TRBJ1-6; cdr3_length: 13; cdr3_aa: ASRAGTGANSPLH
v_call: TRBV5-4; j_call: TRBJ1-1; cdr3_length: 12; cdr3_aa: ASSSGGVYAEAF
v_call: TRBV7-2; j_call: TRBJ2-3; cdr3_length: 13; cdr3_aa: ASSFRLSQTDTQY
v_call: TRBV4-2; j_call: TRBJ2-5; cdr3_length: 13; cdr3_aa: ASSRRRAGEETQY
v_call: TRBV15; j_call: TRBJ2-3; cdr3_length: 13; cdr3_aa: ATSFKGQGTDTQY
v_call: TRBV28; j_call: TRBJ2-7; cdr3_length: 13; cdr3_aa: ASSLVTVVQAEQY
v_call: TRBV4-1; j_call: TRBJ2-7; cdr3_length: 13; cdr3_aa: ASSQDLIAGDGQY
v_call: TRBV28; j_call: TRBJ1-4; cdr3_length: 12; cdr3_aa: ASSLFGGREKLF